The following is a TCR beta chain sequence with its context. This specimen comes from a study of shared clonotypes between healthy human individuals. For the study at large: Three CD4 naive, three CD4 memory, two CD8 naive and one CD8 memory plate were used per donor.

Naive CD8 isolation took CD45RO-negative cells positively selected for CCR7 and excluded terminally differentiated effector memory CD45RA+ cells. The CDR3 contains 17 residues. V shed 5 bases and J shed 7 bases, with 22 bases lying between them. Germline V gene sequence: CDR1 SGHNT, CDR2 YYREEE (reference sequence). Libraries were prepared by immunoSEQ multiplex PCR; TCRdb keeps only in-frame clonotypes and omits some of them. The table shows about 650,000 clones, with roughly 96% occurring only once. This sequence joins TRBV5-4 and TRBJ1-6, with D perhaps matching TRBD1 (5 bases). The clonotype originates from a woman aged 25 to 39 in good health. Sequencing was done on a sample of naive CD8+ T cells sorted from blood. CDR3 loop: CASSLDYVRDGNSPLHF. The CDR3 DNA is TGTGCCAGCAGTCTCGATTATGTCAGGGATGGGAATTCACCCCTCCACTTT.